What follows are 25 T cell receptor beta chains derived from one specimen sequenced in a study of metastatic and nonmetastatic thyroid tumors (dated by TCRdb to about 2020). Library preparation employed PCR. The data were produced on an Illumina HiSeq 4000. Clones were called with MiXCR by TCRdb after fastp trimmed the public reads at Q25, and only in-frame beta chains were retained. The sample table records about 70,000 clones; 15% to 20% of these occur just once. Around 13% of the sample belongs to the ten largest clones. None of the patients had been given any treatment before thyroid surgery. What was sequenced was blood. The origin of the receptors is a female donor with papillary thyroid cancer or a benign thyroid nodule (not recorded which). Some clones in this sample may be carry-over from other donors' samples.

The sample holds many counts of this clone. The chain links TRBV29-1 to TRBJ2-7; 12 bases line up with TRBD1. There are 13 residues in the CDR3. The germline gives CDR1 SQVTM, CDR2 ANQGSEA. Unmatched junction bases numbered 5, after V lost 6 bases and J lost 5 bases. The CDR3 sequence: CSVVGQGANEQYF. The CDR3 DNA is TGCAGCGTAGTGGGACAGGGGGCGAACGAGCAGTACTTC.

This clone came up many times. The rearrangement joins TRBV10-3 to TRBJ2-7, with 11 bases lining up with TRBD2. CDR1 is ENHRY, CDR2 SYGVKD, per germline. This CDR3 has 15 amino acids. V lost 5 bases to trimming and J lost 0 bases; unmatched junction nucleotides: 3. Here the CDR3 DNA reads TGTGCCATCAGTCCCGGGACTAGCGGCTCCTACGAGCAGTACTTC. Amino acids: CAISPGTSGSYEQYF.

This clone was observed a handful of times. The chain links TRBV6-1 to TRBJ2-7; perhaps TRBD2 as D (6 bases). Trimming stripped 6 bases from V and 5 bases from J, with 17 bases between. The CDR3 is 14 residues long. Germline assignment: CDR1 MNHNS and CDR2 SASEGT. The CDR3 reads CASRSGGMVHEQYF. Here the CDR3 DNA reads TGTGCCAGCAGATCCGGGGGTATGGTCCACGAGCAGTACTTC.

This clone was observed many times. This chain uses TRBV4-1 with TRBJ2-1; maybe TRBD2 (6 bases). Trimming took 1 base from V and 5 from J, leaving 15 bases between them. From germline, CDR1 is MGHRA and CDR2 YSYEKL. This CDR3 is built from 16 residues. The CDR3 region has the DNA TGCGCCAGCAGCCAAGCCCCCCGGGAGAGAGACAATGAGCAGTTCTTC. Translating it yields CASSQAPRERDNEQFF.

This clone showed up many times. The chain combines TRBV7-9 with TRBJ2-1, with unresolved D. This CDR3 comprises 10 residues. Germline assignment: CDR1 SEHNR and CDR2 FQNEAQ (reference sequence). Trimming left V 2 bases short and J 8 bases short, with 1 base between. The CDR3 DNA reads TGTGCCAGCAGCTTATATGAGCAGTTCTTC. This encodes CASSLYEQFF. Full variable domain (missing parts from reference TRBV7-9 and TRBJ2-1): DTGVSQNPRHKITKRGQNVTFRCDPISEHNRLYWYRQTLGQGPEFLTYFQNEAQLEKSRLLSDRFSAERPKGSFSTLEIQRTEQGDSAMYLCASSLYEQFFGPGTRLTVL.

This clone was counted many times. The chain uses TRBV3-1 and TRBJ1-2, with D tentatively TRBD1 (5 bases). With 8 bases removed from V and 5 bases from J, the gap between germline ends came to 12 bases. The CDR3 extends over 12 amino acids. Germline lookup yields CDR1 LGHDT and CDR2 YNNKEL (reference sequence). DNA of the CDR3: TGTGCCAGCCAGGGCGGGGAATATGGCTACACCTTC. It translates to CASQGGEYGYTF.

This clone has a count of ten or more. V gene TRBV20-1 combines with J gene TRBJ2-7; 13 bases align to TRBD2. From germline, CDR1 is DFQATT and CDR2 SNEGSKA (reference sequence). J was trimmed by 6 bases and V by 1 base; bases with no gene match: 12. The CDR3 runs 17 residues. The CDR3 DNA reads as TGCAGTGCTAGAGCATCAGGGACTAGCGGGATGGGGTTCGAGCAGTACTTC. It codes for CSARASGTSGMGFEQYF.

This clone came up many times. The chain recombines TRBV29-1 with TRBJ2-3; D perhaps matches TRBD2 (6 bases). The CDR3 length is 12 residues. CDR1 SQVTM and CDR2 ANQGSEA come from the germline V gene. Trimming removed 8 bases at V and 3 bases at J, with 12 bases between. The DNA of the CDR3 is TGCAGCTTGGGTGGGGGGACAGATACGCAGTATTTT. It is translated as CSLGGGTDTQYF.

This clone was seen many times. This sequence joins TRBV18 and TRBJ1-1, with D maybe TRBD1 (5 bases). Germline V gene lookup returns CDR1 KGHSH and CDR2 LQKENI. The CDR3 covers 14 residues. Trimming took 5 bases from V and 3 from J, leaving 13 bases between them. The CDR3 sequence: CASSALRGDTEAFF. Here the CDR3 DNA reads TGTGCCAGCTCAGCACTCCGAGGGGACACTGAAGCTTTCTTT.

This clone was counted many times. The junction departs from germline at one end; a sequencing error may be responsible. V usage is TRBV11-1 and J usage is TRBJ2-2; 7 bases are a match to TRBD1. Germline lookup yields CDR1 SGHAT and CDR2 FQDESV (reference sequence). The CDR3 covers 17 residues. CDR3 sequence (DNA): TGTGCCAGCAACTTAAGGGGGACGACAGGGATCCCCGGGGAGCTGTTTTTT. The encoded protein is CASNLRGTTGIPGELFF.

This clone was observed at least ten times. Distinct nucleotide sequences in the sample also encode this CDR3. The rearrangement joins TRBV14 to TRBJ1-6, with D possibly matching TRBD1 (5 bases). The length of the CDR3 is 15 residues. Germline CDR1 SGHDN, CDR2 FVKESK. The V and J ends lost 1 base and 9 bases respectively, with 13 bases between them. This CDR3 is CASSQGGTESSPLHF. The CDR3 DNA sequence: TGTGCCAGCAGCCAAGGCGGGACCGAAAGTTCACCCCTCCACTTT.

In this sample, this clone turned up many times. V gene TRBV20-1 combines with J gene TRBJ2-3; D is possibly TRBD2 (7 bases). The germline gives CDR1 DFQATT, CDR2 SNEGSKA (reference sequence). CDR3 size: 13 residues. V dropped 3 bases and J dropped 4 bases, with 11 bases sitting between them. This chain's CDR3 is CSASGGGADTQYF. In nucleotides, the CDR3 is TGCAGTGCTAGCGGAGGGGGGGCAGATACGCAGTATTTT.

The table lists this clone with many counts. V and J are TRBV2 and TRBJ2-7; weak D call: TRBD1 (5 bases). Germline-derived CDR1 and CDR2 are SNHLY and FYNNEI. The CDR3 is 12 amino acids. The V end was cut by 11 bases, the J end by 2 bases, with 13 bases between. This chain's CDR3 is CAASGATYEQYF. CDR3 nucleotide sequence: TGTGCCGCCAGTGGGGCCACCTACGAGCAGTACTTC.

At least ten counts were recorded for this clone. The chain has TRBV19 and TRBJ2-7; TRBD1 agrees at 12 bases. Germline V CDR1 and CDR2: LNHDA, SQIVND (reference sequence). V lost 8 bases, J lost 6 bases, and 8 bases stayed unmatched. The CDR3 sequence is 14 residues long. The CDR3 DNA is TGTGCCAGTGGACTCGGGACAGGGGGCTTCGAGCAGTACTTC. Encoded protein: CASGLGTGGFEQYF.

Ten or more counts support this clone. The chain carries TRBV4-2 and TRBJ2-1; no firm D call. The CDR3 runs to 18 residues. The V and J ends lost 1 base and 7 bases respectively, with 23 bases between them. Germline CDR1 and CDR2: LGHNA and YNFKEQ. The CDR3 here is CASSQVSLQNWARNEQFF. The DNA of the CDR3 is TGTGCCAGCAGCCAAGTGTCTCTCCAAAACTGGGCTCGGAATGAGCAGTTCTTC.

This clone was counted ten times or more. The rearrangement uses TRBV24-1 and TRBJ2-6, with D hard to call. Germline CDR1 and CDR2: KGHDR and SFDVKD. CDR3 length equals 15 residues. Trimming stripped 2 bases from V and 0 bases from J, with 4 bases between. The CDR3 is CATSDSSSGANVLTF. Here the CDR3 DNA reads TGTGCCACCAGTGATTCCAGCTCTGGGGCCAACGTCCTGACTTTC.

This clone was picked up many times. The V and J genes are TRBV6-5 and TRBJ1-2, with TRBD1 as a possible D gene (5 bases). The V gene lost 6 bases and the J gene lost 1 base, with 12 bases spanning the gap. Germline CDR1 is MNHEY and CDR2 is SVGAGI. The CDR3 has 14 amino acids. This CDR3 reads CASSYVDSNYGYTF. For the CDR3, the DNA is TGTGCCAGCAGCTACGTCGACAGTAACTATGGCTACACCTTC.

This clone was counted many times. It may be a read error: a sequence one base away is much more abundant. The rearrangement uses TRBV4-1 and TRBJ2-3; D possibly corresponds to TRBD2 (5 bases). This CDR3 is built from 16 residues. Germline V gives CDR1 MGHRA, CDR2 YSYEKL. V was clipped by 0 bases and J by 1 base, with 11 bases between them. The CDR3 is CASSQDPGGRTDTQYF. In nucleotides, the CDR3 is TGCGCCAGCAGCCAAGATCCTGGCGGGCGCACAGATACGCAGTATTTT.

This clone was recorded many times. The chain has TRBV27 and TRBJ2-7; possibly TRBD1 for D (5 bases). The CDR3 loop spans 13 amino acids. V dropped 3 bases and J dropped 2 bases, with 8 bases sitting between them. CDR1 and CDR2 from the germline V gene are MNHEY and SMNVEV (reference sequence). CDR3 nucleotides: TGTGCCAGCAGTTTGAGACAGCCCTACGAGCAGTACTTC. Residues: CASSLRQPYEQYF.

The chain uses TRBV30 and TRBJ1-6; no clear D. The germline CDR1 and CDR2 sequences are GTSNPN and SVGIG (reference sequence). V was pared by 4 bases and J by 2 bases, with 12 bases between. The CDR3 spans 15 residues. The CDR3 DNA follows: TGTGCCTGGAAGAAGGGCTTACCCTATAATTCACCCCTCCACTTT. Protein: CAWKKGLPYNSPLHF.

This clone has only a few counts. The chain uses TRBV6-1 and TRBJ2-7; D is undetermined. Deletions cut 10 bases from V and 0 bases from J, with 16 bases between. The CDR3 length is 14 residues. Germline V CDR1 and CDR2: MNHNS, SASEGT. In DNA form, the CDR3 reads TGTGCCACGTCTCTAGGGATTACCTCCTACGAGCAGTACTTC. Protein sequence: CATSLGITSYEQYF.

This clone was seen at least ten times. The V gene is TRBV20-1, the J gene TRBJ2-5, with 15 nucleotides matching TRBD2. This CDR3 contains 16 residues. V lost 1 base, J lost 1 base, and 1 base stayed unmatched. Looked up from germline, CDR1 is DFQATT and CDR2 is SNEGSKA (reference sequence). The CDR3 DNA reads TGCAGTGCTAGAGGGACTAGCGGGAGGGCCCAAGAGACCCAGTACTTC. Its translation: CSARGTSGRAQETQYF.

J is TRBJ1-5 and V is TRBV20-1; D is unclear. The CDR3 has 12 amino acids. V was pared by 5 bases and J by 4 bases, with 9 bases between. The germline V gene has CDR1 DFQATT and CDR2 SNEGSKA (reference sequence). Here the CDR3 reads CSARIQNQPQHF. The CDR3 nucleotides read TGCAGTGCTCGAATTCAAAATCAGCCCCAGCATTTT.

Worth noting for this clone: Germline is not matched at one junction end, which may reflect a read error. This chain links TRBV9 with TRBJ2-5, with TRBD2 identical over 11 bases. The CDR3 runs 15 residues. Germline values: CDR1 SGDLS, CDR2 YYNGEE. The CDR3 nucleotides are TGTGCCAGCACGCTAGCGGGAGGTGAGGGGGAGACCCAGCACTTC. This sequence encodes CASTLAGGEGETQHF.

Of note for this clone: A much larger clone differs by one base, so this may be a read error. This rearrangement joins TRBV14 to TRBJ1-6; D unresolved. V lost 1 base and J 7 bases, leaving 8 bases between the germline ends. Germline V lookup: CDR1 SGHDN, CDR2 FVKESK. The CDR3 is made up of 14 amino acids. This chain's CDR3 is CASSQGVWNSPLHF. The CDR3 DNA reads TGTGCCAGCAGCCAAGGGGTGTGGAATTCACCCCTCCACTTT.